Sequencing of this TCR beta chain was carried out in a study of shared clonotypes between healthy human individuals. Study details: There were three CD4 naive, three CD4 memory, two CD8 naive and one CD8 memory plates per donor. General observations from the study: Larger richness was generally estimated for naive than memory subsets.

The CDR3 extends over 13 amino acids. Trimming shortened V by 4 bases and J by 3 bases, and 13 bases separated the two germline ends. CDR1 SQVTM and CDR2 ANQGSEA come from the germline V gene. The assay was immunoSEQ multiplex PCR, and TCRdb's table has in-frame clones only and misses some. This sample has a few million clones, with 80% to 95% found just once. Worth noting for this clone: The antigen is undetermined.

Sequencing was carried out using naive CD4+ T cells from PBMCs. Specified subset: CD45RA+ positively selected. The V gene is TRBV29-1, the J gene TRBJ2-7; possibly TRBD1 for D (6 bases). This TCR was sampled from a man aged 18-30 years in good health. Some clones in this sample may be carry-over from other donors' samples. CDR3 protein: CSVVSDRNYEQYF. The CDR3 DNA follows: TGCAGCGTTGTTAGCGACAGGAACTACGAGCAGTACTTC.